Listed below are T cell receptor beta chains from one sample, sequenced in a study of cytomegalovirus exposure and HLA in healthy donors. TCRdb keeps only in-frame clones here, not all; method: immunoSEQ multiplex PCR. The sample contains about 150,000 clones, around 83% of which appear only once. The specimen was PBMCs. The receptors come from a woman between 18 and 29 years old in good health and CMV-seronegative. The CDR3 runs from the conserved cysteine through the conserved F or W. Each record gives: CDR3 length, clone size, D gene, V gene, J gene, CDR3 DNA, CDR3 protein. A D gene is named only where the DNA matches it firmly. Clone size, where shown, is once, few, many, or a class for clones that have expanded.

13	.	.	TRBV4-2	TRBJ2-1	TGTGCCAGCAGCCCTATAATGGACAATGAGCAGTTCTTC	CASSPIMDNEQFF
16	.	TRBD2	TRBV27	TRBJ2-1	TGTGCCAGCAGTGGCGGACTAGCGGGGAACTACAATGAGCAGTTCTTC	CASSGGLAGNYNEQFF
18	once	.	TRBV4-3	TRBJ1-2	TGCGCCAGCAGCCACGGACGGGACTACGAAAATCATAACTATGGCTACACCTTC	CASSHGRDYENHNYGYTF
13	.	.	TRBV7-8	TRBJ2-7	TGTGCCAGCAGCTTTGCGGGGAGGGGGGAGCAGTACTTC	CASSFAGRGEQYF
15	.	TRBD1	TRBV5-1	TRBJ1-6	TGCGCCAGCAGCTTGGGAGGACAGGGGAACTCACCCCTCCACTTT	CASSLGGQGNSPLHF
16	.	TRBD1	TRBV14	TRBJ2-5	TGTGCCAGCAGCCAGGAACCACAGGGGCTCCAAGAGACCCAGTACTTC	CASSQEPQGLQETQYF
13	once	.	TRBV27	TRBJ1-4	TGTGCCAGCGCCCCAACGGCTAATGAAAAACTGTTTTTT	CASAPTANEKLFF
13	.	TRBD1	TRBV19	TRBJ1-2	TGTGCCAGTAGGGGACAGGGGGCCTATGGCTACACCTTC	CASRGQGAYGYTF
15	.	TRBD2	TRBV5-4	TRBJ2-5	TGTGCCAGCAGCTTGCCGGGGGGGCTCTCAGAGACCCAGTACTTC	CASSLPGGLSETQYF
17	.	TRBD1	TRBV5-8	TRBJ1-2	TGTGCCAGCACCCAGGGGACAGGGATAACTTTGGGATCTGGCTACACCTTC	CASTQGTGITLGSGYTF
15	.	.	TRBV2	TRBJ2-7	TGTGCCAGCACCAAGCAGAGGGCTAACTCCTACGAGCAGTACTTC	CASTKQRANSYEQYF
19	once	TRBD2	TRBV28	TRBJ2-1	TGTGCCAGCAGTTCTACGGGACTAGCGGGAAAGAGCTCCTACAATGAGCAGTTCTTC	CASSSTGLAGKSSYNEQFF
16	.	TRBD2	TRBV19	TRBJ2-5	TGTGCCAGTAGTATCCTTAGCGGGGGGGCCGGAGAGACCCAGTACTTC	CASSILSGGAGETQYF
15	few	TRBD2	TRBV28	TRBJ2-7	TGTGCCAGCAGTTCTCGGGGCGGGAGTAGCTACGAGCAGTACTTC	CASSSRGGSSYEQYF
21	.	TRBD2	TRBV2	TRBJ2-7	TGTGCCAGCAGCACCCCTGGACAGGTGCTAGCGGGAGGCCCTTCTACCTACGAGCAGTACTTC	CASSTPGQVLAGGPSTYEQYF
12	.	TRBD1	TRBV19	TRBJ1-2	TGTGCCAGTAACCCAGGGACAGGCGGCTACACCTTC	CASNPGTGGYTF
13	.	.	TRBV11-2	TRBJ2-1	TGTGCCAGCAGCTTCGTGACTGCCGATGAGCAGTTCTTC	CASSFVTADEQFF
18	.	TRBD1	TRBV7-2	TRBJ1-4	TGTGCCAGCAGCCCCCGGACAGGGCCCCGGTTTACTAATGAAAAACTGTTTTTT	CASSPRTGPRFTNEKLFF
13	.	.	TRBV28	TRBJ1-2	TGTGCCAGCAGTTTATACGGGTCCCATGGCTACACCTTT	CASSLYGSHGYTF
15	.	.	TRBV6-1	TRBJ1-5	TGTGCCAGCAGTCCCGTGAGTGATAGCAATCAGCCCCAGCATTTT	CASSPVSDSNQPQHF
17	.	TRBD1	TRBV2	TRBJ1-5	TGTGCCAGCAGTGAAAGGGGGCAGGGGCTTAGCAATCAGCCCCAGCATTTT	CASSERGQGLSNQPQHF
14	.	.	TRBV28	TRBJ2-7	TGTGCCAGCAGTTTGAGGGCCGGGCTGTACGAGCAGTACTTC	CASSLRAGLYEQYF
15	once	.	TRBV5-5	TRBJ1-5	TGTGCCAGCAGCTTATTTACGGGGGTCAATCAGCCCCAGCATTTT	CASSLFTGVNQPQHF
14	once	.	TRBV5-1	TRBJ2-5	TGCGCCAGCAGCCCCACAGGGGGGGTCGAGACCCAGTACTTC	CASSPTGGVETQYF
16	.	.	TRBV30	TRBJ2-1	TGTGCCTGGAGTGTACGGCGGATTAGCTCCTACAATGAGCAGTTCTTC	CAWSVRRISSYNEQFF
13	.	.	TRBV10-3	TRBJ2-1	TGTGCCATCAGGGAGGACAGAGACAATGAGCAGTTCTTC	CAIREDRDNEQFF
15	.	TRBD2	TRBV9	TRBJ2-1	TGTGCCAGCAGCGTACTAGCGGGAGGGGGGGATGAGCAGTTCTTC	CASSVLAGGGDEQFF
11	.	.	TRBV29-1	TRBJ1-1	TGCAGCGGACAGGAGAACACTGAAGCTTTCTTT	CSGQENTEAFF
15	.	TRBD2	TRBV5-1	TRBJ2-2	TGCGCCACCAAGGGACTAGCGGGATATACCGGGGAGCTGTTTTTT	CATKGLAGYTGELFF
12	.	.	TRBV7-2	TRBJ2-7	TGTGCCAGCAGCCAGAACTACTACGAGCAGTACTTC	CASSQNYYEQYF
13	.	.	TRBV19	TRBJ1-1	TGTGCCAGTAGTATAGTTCCGAAGCGTGAAGCTTTCTTT	CASSIVPKREAFF
15	.	.	TRBV4-3	TRBJ1-4	TGCGCCAGCAGCCAAGTTTGGCACGCTAATGAAAAACTGTTTTTT	CASSQVWHANEKLFF
15	.	TRBD1	TRBV4-3	TRBJ1-1	TGCGCCAGCAGCCTGGGACAGACATTGAACACTGAAGCTTTCTTT	CASSLGQTLNTEAFF
14	.	.	TRBV28	TRBJ1-2	TGTGCCACCCGCCGAACAGCCCATAACTATGGCTACACCTTC	CATRRTAHNYGYTF
14	.	.	TRBV5-1	TRBJ1-2	TGCGCCAGCAGCGCCGAGTCCACTAACTATGGCTACACCTTC	CASSAESTNYGYTF
15	.	.	TRBV4-1	TRBJ2-5	TGCGCCAGCAGCCAAGAAGAGGTTCCTCGGGAGACCCAGTACTTC	CASSQEEVPRETQYF
15	.	TRBD2	TRBV25-1	TRBJ2-1	TGTGCCAGCAGCCTACCTAGCGGAGCCTACAATGAGCAGTTCTTC	CASSLPSGAYNEQFF
16	.	TRBD1	TRBV7-9	TRBJ2-4	TGTGCCAGCAGTAACGGACAGGGGAAAACCAAAAACATTCAGTACTTC	CASSNGQGKTKNIQYF
14	.	TRBD2	TRBV9	TRBJ2-3	TGTGCCAGCAGGCGGGGGGGTAGCACAGATACGCAGTATTTT	CASRRGGSTDTQYF
16	.	.	TRBV10-1	TRBJ1-5	TGCGCCAGATCCCCTACAGGGACCTTTAGCAATCAGCCCCAGCATTTT	CARSPTGTFSNQPQHF
13	.	.	TRBV28	TRBJ2-7	TGTGCCAGCAGTTTACCACAAATGGCCGAGCAGTACTTC	CASSLPQMAEQYF
14	.	TRBD2	TRBV7-3	TRBJ2-7	TGTGCCAGCAGCTTAGCGGGAGACCCCTACGAGCAGTACTTC	CASSLAGDPYEQYF
16	.	TRBD2	TRBV9	TRBJ2-2	TGTGCCAGCAGCGTAACTAGCGGGGGGGGCACCGGGGAGCTGTTTTTT	CASSVTSGGGTGELFF
11	once	.	TRBV6-6	TRBJ2-5	TGTGCCAGCAGTGCAGGGGAGACCCAGTACTTC	CASSAGETQYF
13	.	TRBD1	TRBV7-8	TRBJ1-1	TGTGCCAGCAGCGCTCAGGGGGCGGGTGAAGCTTTCTTT	CASSAQGAGEAFF
12	.	.	TRBV2	TRBJ2-7	TGTGCCAGCCTACAGGGAGCCTACGAGCAGTACTTC	CASLQGAYEQYF
14	.	.	TRBV18	TRBJ2-1	TGTGCCAGCTCACCGTACGGGACCTACAATGAGCAGTTCTTC	CASSPYGTYNEQFF
16	.	TRBD1	TRBV5-1	TRBJ2-7	TGCGCCAGCAGCTTTGACCGGGACAGTCAAACCTACGAGCAGTACTTC	CASSFDRDSQTYEQYF